The entry below gives a single T cell receptor beta chain sequence along with its context. What it recognizes is unknown. It was via CD45RO/CCR7/CD25/CD127/CD95/CD27 that CD4+ naive, central memory, regulatory and stem cell-like memory cells were sorted. The data were taken from a study of beta chain features in type 1 diabetes. Study details: Healthy donors, compared against patients, showed similar age, gender and cell yields. Notes on the study in general: In cDNA sequencing, cells with high TCR expression could be over-represented.

Germline values: CDR1 SEHNR, CDR2 FQNEAQ (reference sequence). The CDR3 is 15 residues long. The trim removed 6 bases at V and 4 bases at J, leaving 10 bases unmatched. Expressed TCRB transcripts were sequenced, since all the RNA that had been isolated was reverse transcribed. Measured with immunoSEQ multiplex PCR; TCRdb has only the in-frame clones, and not every one. The sample carries more than 350,000 clones, about 10% recorded once. The sample consisted of naive CD4+ T cells from blood. The chain is built from TRBV7-9 and TRBJ2-5, with 8 bases that match TRBD1. This receptor was taken from a woman aged 18-35 years in good health. CDR3 bases: TGTGCCAGCAGACATGCGACAGGGGTGGTAGAGACCCAGTACTTC. This translates into CASRHATGVVETQYF.